This TCR beta chain was sequenced in a study of T cell changes during pregnancy in multiple sclerosis. Repertoires were generated with immunoSEQ multiplex PCR, while TCRdb's copy carries only in-frame clones and drops some. The data contain around 35,000 clones, 90% to 95% of them seen just once; the ten biggest clones take up less than 0.45%. The clonotype was recovered from a female donor in good health, enrolled as a control in a pregnancy study. Sequenced material: CD4+ T cells from peripheral blood mononuclear cells, taken in the third trimester of pregnancy.

CDR3 sequence (DNA): TGTGCCAGCAGTTACGGGACAGGGGTTGGAAACACCATATATTTT. It codes for CASSYGTGVGNTIYF. The gene calls are TRBV6-5 and TRBJ1-3, with 10 bases identical to TRBD1. The CDR3 loop spans 15 amino acids. With V trimmed by 2 bases and J by 3 bases, 1 base remained unmatched. CDR1 is MNHEY and CDR2 is SVGAGI in the germline V gene.